This entry is about one T cell receptor (beta chain). Per the original data handling: Estimates of nucleated cell counts were drawn from the amplification of reference gene primers. Using immunoSEQ multiplex PCR, the repertoire was profiled, and TCRdb retains in-frame clones only, with some absent. V, J and clone size reflect that table, while D and trimming were determined from the DNA. The table lists over 85,000 clones, roughly 89% of them singletons. The CDR3 runs to 15 residues. The V and J ends lost 0 bases and 2 bases, in that order; junction bases with no gene match: 2. Germline CDR1 is SGHRS and CDR2 is YFSETQ. The data belong to a study of blood T cell repertoires in COVID-19.

The sequence came from a human donor in a cohort sampled during active COVID-19. The sequenced sample consisted of peripheral blood. The rearrangement joins TRBV5-1 to TRBJ1-2, with 9 bases aligning to TRBD1. The DNA of the CDR3 is TGCGCCAGCAGCTTGGCGGGACAGGGAAACTATGGCTACACCTTC. Residues: CASSLAGQGNYGYTF.